Detailed here is one T cell receptor (beta chain). Its antigen is currently unknown. Unique molecular identifier tags were affixed to discrete cDNA molecules. A single record per CDR3 protein comes from TCRdb applying MiXCR to the 5' RACE reads. The sample has roughly 100,000 distinct CDR3 sequences; 13% to 15% are singletons. The data are from a study of early T cells in non-severe SARS-CoV-2 infection. Turning to the study itself: Unsorted whole blood bulk RNA was sequenced, with unpaired chains. Points from the study as a whole: Missing private and CD4 specificities, VDJdb matching favored anti-spike CD8 responses.

The CDR3 extends over 15 amino acids. Between the trimmed V and J ends, which lost 3 bases and 5 bases, there was a span of 13 bases. Germline CDR1 SGHTA, CDR2 FQGNSA. The chain carries TRBV7-2 and TRBJ2-2; tentative D call: TRBD2 (7 bases). The sequence derives from an adult who was a healthcare worker with PCR-confirmed SARS-CoV-2 infection or an uninfected control (not recorded which). Specimen: whole blood. CDR3 amino acids: CASSFVGGQTGELFF. The CDR3 DNA follows: TGTGCCAGCAGCTTTGTCGGGGGGCAGACCGGGGAGCTGTTTTTT.